The T cell receptor (beta chain) under discussion was sequenced for a study of CXCR3-negative and CXCR3-positive naive CD8 T cells. The CDR3 has 14 residues. Germline loops: CDR1 DFQATT, CDR2 SNEGSKA (reference sequence). The method, 5' RACE with UMI labels, was used to prepare the TRB cDNA libraries. Reanalyzing the 5' RACE reads, TCRdb keeps one entry per CDR3 protein, without DNA. The sample totals tens of thousands of distinct CDR3 sequences. The sequenced sample consisted of naive CXCR3- CD8+ T cells from blood. Noted subset: CD45RO-CCR7+CD27+CD95- naive CD8+ T cells lacking CXCR3 (TNR3-). This clonotype was sampled from a human donor in good health. Some clones in this sample may be carry-over from other donors' samples. The chain has TRBV20-1 and TRBJ2-7; TCRdb indicates TRBD2, and absent DNA this call remains unverified. CDR3: CSARPSGRAYEQYF.